Listed here are 5 T cell receptor beta chains from one sample, sequenced in a study of cytomegalovirus exposure and HLA in healthy donors. PCR was performed using 60 Vbeta and 13 Jbeta primers. The repertoire was sequenced with immunoSEQ multiplex PCR; TCRdb's copy has only in-frame clones and lacks some. The table has roughly 180,000 clones, roughly 9.4% seen once. Sample: PBMCs. These receptors were obtained from a woman under 40 in good health and CMV-seropositive.

In this sample, this clone turned up a few times. The V call is TRBV5-4, the J call TRBJ1-4, with a weak D call TRBD1 (5 bases). The germline gives CDR1 SGHNT, CDR2 YYREEE (reference sequence). This CDR3 is built from 17 residues. V was clipped by 4 bases and J by 5 bases, with 21 bases between them. As DNA, the CDR3 is TGTGCCAGCAGCCACGGGGGATTGGCCAGAGTAAATGAAAAACTGTTTTTT. It is translated as CASSHGGLARVNEKLFF.

This clone came up a few times. The V call is TRBV7-3, the J call TRBJ2-2; D uncertain. The length of the CDR3 is 12 residues. V was pared by 5 bases and J by 6 bases, with 7 bases between. Germline V lookup: CDR1 SGHTA, CDR2 FQGTGA. The CDR3 nucleotides are TGTGCCAGCAGCCGGTTCCCCGGGGAGCTGTTTTTT. As protein: CASSRFPGELFF.

This chain joins TRBV7-9 and TRBJ2-7; D remains ambiguous. The germline V and J ends were trimmed by 1 base and 6 bases, with 16 bases remaining between them. The CDR3 is 15 amino acids. Germline V lookup: CDR1 SEHNR, CDR2 FQNEAQ (reference sequence). The CDR3, as DNA: TGTGCCAGCAGCTTAGAATTGGCTAGTATTACCGAGCAGTACTTC. Its protein is CASSLELASITEQYF.

This clone showed up many times. The chain uses TRBV6-5 and TRBJ1-6; D uncertain. Germline V lookup: CDR1 MNHEY, CDR2 SVGAGI. The length of the CDR3 is 16 residues. The ends were cut back, 4 bases at V and 6 bases at J, with 16 bases in the middle. DNA of the CDR3: TGTGCCAGCAGTTTCGGGTTTGGTGGCCTTAATTCACCCCTCCACTTT. Protein: CASSFGFGGLNSPLHF.

CDR3 bases: TGTGCCAGCAGCTTACTGGCGGGAGGGCCTGATGAGCAGTTCTTC. Amino acid sequence: CASSLLAGGPDEQFF. The chain employs TRBV7-9 and TRBJ2-1; 9 bases line up with TRBD2. The V gene's germline CDR1 is SEHNR and CDR2 FQNEAQ (reference sequence). The length of the CDR3 is 15 residues. Losses at the gene ends were 2 bases for V and 8 bases for J; bases not matched to a gene: 7.